Below, 31 T cell receptor beta chains from the same sample are listed, as sequenced in a study of early T cells in non-severe SARS-CoV-2 infection. TCRdb fed the 5' RACE reads into MiXCR, producing one record per CDR3 protein. The repertoire holds 20,000 to 25,000 distinct CDR3 sequences, approximately 5% seen once, with around 4.5% in the top ten. The sequenced sample consisted of whole blood. The origin of the receptors is an adult who was a healthcare worker with PCR-confirmed SARS-CoV-2 infection or an uninfected control (not recorded which).

This clonotype was observed many times. This rearrangement joins TRBV19 to TRBJ1-1; 8 bases are a match to TRBD1. V trimming: 7 bases; J trimming: 3 bases; junction bases outside the gene matches: 4. CDR3 length equals 13 residues. The germline V gene encodes CDR1 LNHDA and CDR2 SQIVND (reference sequence). As DNA, the CDR3 is TGTGCCAGTAACGAGGACAGGGACACTGAAGCTTTCTTT. This sequence encodes CASNEDRDTEAFF.

This clonotype was seen many times. The V and J genes are TRBV7-2 and TRBJ2-7; D is ambiguous. V was clipped by 2 bases and J by 4 bases, with 6 bases between them. CDR3 length: 12 residues. From germline, CDR1 is SGHTA and CDR2 FQGNSA. The CDR3 region has the DNA TGTGCCAGCAGCTTATTTCGGTACGAGCAGTACTTC. This sequence encodes CASSLFRYEQYF. The complete variable domain, with remaining parts taken from reference TRBV7-2 and TRBJ2-7, reads GAGVSQSPSNKVTEKGKDVELRCDPISGHTALYWYRQSLGQGLEFLIYFQGNSAPDKSGLPSDRFSAERTGGSVSTLTIQRTQQEDSAVYLCASSLFRYEQYFGPGTRLTVT.

At least ten counts were recorded for this clonotype. The gene calls are TRBV27 and TRBJ2-7; TRBD2 is a possible D gene (7 bases). Germline assignment: CDR1 MNHEY and CDR2 SMNVEV (reference sequence). V gave up 0 bases and J gave up 5 bases, with 14 bases separating them. The CDR3 totals 15 residues. CDR3 DNA sequence: TGTGCCAGCAGTTTATCCAAGGGGGGGTCCAACGAGCAGTACTTC. Encoded protein: CASSLSKGGSNEQYF.

This clonotype was detected many times. The genes are TRBV11-2 and TRBJ2-5; tentatively, D is TRBD2 (6 bases). CDR3 length: 14 amino acids. The ends were cut back, 2 bases at V and 5 bases at J, with 12 bases in the middle. Germline CDR1 reads SGHAT; CDR2 reads FQNNGV. This CDR3 is CASSLFAGRETQYF. In DNA, the CDR3 is TGTGCCAGCAGCTTATTCGCGGGGAGGGAGACCCAGTACTTC.

The rearrangement links TRBV7-3 to TRBJ2-2; D is unresolved. CDR1 is SGHTA, CDR2 FQGTGA, per germline. The CDR3 consists of 13 residues. The V gene lost 2 bases and the J gene lost 7 bases, with 8 bases spanning the gap. CDR3 DNA: TGTGCCAGCAGCTTAGGAGTGGACGGGGAGCTGTTTTTT. Protein: CASSLGVDGELFF.

This chain joins TRBV27 and TRBJ1-2, with D possibly matching TRBD1 (6 bases). Trimming took off 3 bases at V and 2 bases at J, with 13 bases between the two ends. The germline gives CDR1 MNHEY, CDR2 SMNVEV (reference sequence). The CDR3 is 15 residues long. The CDR3 DNA sequence: TGTGCCAGCAGTTTGGCGGGGGGCACGAACTATGGCTACACCTTC. This sequence encodes CASSLAGGTNYGYTF.

This clonotype has ten or more counts. This chain connects TRBV21-1 to TRBJ1-5; the table's D call of TRBD1 was not tested on the DNA. TRBV21-1 is a pseudogene segment. This CDR3 is built from 15 residues. The CDR3 reads CASSNRGASNQPQHF. For the CDR3, the DNA is TGTGCCAGCAGCAATCGTGGGGCCAGCAATCAGCCCCAGCATTTT.

This clonotype was seen repeatedly, ten times or more. The gene calls are TRBV7-2 and TRBJ1-5; D might be TRBD1 (5 bases). Germline V lookup: CDR1 SGHTA, CDR2 FQGNSA. This CDR3 spans 15 amino acids. Between the trimmed V and J ends, which lost 5 bases and 2 bases, there was a span of 13 bases. In DNA, the CDR3 is TGTGCCAGCAGCGCCTTGGGGGACGGCAATCAGCCCCAGCATTTT. This codes for CASSALGDGNQPQHF.

The chain has TRBV18 and TRBJ2-5; D might be TRBD1 or TRBD2, each matching 5 bases. Trimming stripped 4 bases from V and 3 bases from J, with 15 bases between. CDR1 is KGHSH and CDR2 is LQKENI in the germline V gene. The CDR3 loop spans 15 amino acids. The CDR3 bases are TGTGCCAGCTCACAAGGGACCCCCCTGGAAGAGACCCAGTACTTC. Translated: CASSQGTPLEETQYF.

The rearrangement joins TRBV20-1 to TRBJ1-2; no reliable D call. CDR3 length equals 10 residues. V was trimmed by 0 bases and J by 6 bases, leaving 2 bases between them. Germline lookup yields CDR1 DFQATT and CDR2 SNEGSKA (reference sequence). The DNA for the CDR3 is TGCAGTGCTAGAGAGCATGGCTACACCTTC. Its translation is CSAREHGYTF.

This clonotype was seen repeatedly, ten times or more. The V and J genes are TRBV19 and TRBJ2-1; 11 nucleotides agree with TRBD2. The junction had 10 bases not matched to a gene; V was cut back by 4 bases and J by 8 bases. CDR1 LNHDA and CDR2 SQIVND come from the germline V gene (reference sequence). This CDR3 is built from 16 residues. The CDR3 nucleotides are TGTGCCAGTAGTAGATTTCTAGCGGGGGGCTTAGATGAGCAGTTCTTC. Its translation is CASSRFLAGGLDEQFF.

This clonotype is labeled as medium-sized. This chain joins TRBV3-1 and TRBJ2-2; possibly TRBD2 for D (5 bases). The CDR3 runs 14 residues. V shed 0 bases and J shed 7 bases, with 9 bases lying between them. The V gene's germline CDR1 is LGHDT and CDR2 YNNKEL (reference sequence). CDR3 DNA: TGTGCCAGCAGCCAAGACGGGGAAGTCGGGGAGCTGTTTTTT. Protein sequence: CASSQDGEVGELFF.

The V gene is TRBV29-1, the J gene TRBJ1-2; D may be TRBD1 (5 bases). CDR1 is SQVTM, CDR2 ANQGSEA, per germline. V was pared by 7 bases and J by 3 bases, with 15 bases between. The CDR3 contains 13 residues. The CDR3 sequence: CSAMRGDHYGYTF. For the CDR3, the DNA is TGCAGCGCCATGCGAGGGGACCACTATGGCTACACCTTC.

In its sample, this clonotype ranks as medium-sized. The CDR3 nucleotides read TGTGCCAGTAGTATCGGTCCTGCCACAGATACGCAGTATTTT. Translating it yields CASSIGPATDTQYF. This chain joins TRBV19 and TRBJ2-3; D is unresolved. Trimming took off 3 bases at V and 2 bases at J, with 9 bases between the two ends. CDR3 size: 14 residues. Germline V gene sequence: CDR1 LNHDA, CDR2 SQIVND (reference sequence).

This clonotype was observed a handful of times. The chain's CDR3 is CASSLLRGETDTQYF. CDR3 in DNA: TGTGCCAGCAGCTTACTCAGGGGGGAAACAGATACGCAGTATTTT. This chain uses TRBV7-9 with TRBJ2-3; maybe TRBD1 (7 bases). Germline CDR1 SEHNR, CDR2 FQNEAQ (reference sequence). V shed 2 bases and J shed 3 bases, with 12 bases lying between them. The CDR3 covers 15 residues.

This clonotype was detected many times. The V and J genes are TRBV7-3 and TRBJ2-2; a possible D gene is TRBD1 (5 bases). This CDR3 has 16 residues. The V gene's germline CDR1 is SGHTA and CDR2 FQGTGA. The V gene lost 5 bases and the J gene lost 0 bases, with 13 bases spanning the gap. CDR3 protein: CASSPQGHTNTGELFF. The DNA of the CDR3 is TGTGCCAGCAGCCCACAAGGACACACGAACACCGGGGAGCTGTTTTTT.

At least ten counts were recorded for this clonotype. The V gene is TRBV6-2 or TRBV6-3, the J gene TRBJ2-7; 8 bases fit TRBD2. This CDR3 comprises 15 residues. The germline V gene encodes CDR1 MNHEY and CDR2 SVGEGT. Trimming removed 2 bases from V and 3 bases from J; junction bases left unmatched: 6. DNA for the CDR3: TGTGCCAGCAGTTACGGCGGGACTAGGGACTACGAGCAGTACTTC. Translated, it gives CASSYGGTRDYEQYF.

In its sample, this clonotype was seen a few times. J is TRBJ2-4 and V is TRBV19, with D possibly matching TRBD1 (6 bases). V was clipped by 7 bases and J by 3 bases, with 10 bases between them. CDR3 size: 13 residues. From germline, CDR1 is LNHDA and CDR2 SQIVND (reference sequence). The CDR3 DNA reads TGTGCCAGTAACCACAGGGTCAAAAACATTCAGTACTTC. The encoded protein is CASNHRVKNIQYF.

The table lists this clonotype with a few counts. This chain uses TRBV7-2 with TRBJ2-7, with 11 nucleotides matching TRBD2. V dropped 8 bases and J dropped 3; count of bases not matched to a gene: 3. The CDR3 is 13 amino acids. CDR1 and CDR2 (germline): SGHTA, FQGNSA. This chain's CDR3 is CASFLAGGYEQYF. The CDR3 nucleotides read TGTGCCAGCTTCCTAGCGGGGGGCTACGAGCAGTACTTC.

This clonotype has more than one count but fewer than ten. The chain employs TRBV7-2 and TRBJ2-3; a possible D gene is TRBD2 (6 bases). Germline V gene lookup returns CDR1 SGHTA and CDR2 FQGNSA. This CDR3 is built from 18 residues. V shed 0 bases and J shed 0 bases, with 16 bases lying between them. CDR3 in DNA: TGTGCCAGCAGCTTAGCCCGCTCGGGAGCTCCTAGCACAGATACGCAGTATTTT. This codes for CASSLARSGAPSTDTQYF. Full variable domain (remainder filled in from reference TRBV7-2 and TRBJ2-3): GAGVSQSPSNKVTEKGKDVELRCDPISGHTALYWYRQSLGQGLEFLIYFQGNSAPDKSGLPSDRFSAERTGGSVSTLTIQRTQQEDSAVYLCASSLARSGAPSTDTQYFGPGTRLTVL.

This clonotype was recorded a few times. The rearrangement joins TRBV20-1 to TRBJ1-1, with D perhaps TRBD1 (6 bases). Between the trimmed V and J ends, which lost 4 bases and 0 bases, there was a span of 12 bases. The V gene's germline CDR1 is DFQATT and CDR2 SNEGSKA (reference sequence). CDR3 length: 14 residues. The CDR3 DNA reads TGCAGTGCTAAAAGACAGGCCCTGAACACTGAAGCTTTCTTT. Translation gives CSAKRQALNTEAFF.

This clonotype was counted many times. This chain links TRBV6-6 with TRBJ1-2, with a possible D match to TRBD1 (6 bases). The CDR3 loop spans 16 amino acids. From germline, CDR1 is MNHNY and CDR2 SVGAGI (reference sequence). V lost 7 bases, J lost 2 bases, and 20 bases lay in between. The CDR3 DNA reads as TGTGCCAGCACCACGGGCAGGGGAAACCCCAACTATGGCTACACCTTC. It encodes CASTTGRGNPNYGYTF.

The sample holds a few counts of this clonotype. V usage is TRBV11-2 and J usage is TRBJ1-3; unclear D gene. V dropped 0 bases and J dropped 15 bases, with 15 bases sitting between them. Germline CDR1 is SGHAT and CDR2 is FQNNGV. The CDR3 loop spans 13 amino acids. DNA of the CDR3: TGTGCCAGCAGCTTAGAATCCAGAGCTCGGCCATATTTT. Translating gives CASSLESRARPYF.

This clonotype has ten or more counts. V gene TRBV20-1 combines with J gene TRBJ1-1, with 7 bases matching TRBD1. With 1 base clipped from V and 2 bases from J, the junction kept 4 bases outside the gene matches. The CDR3 totals 14 residues. Germline V gene data show CDR1 as DFQATT and CDR2 as SNEGSKA (reference sequence). CDR3 in amino acids: CSARGQGGNTEAFF. CDR3 DNA sequence: TGCAGTGCTAGAGGACAGGGAGGTAACACTGAAGCTTTCTTT.

This clonotype was seen more than once but under ten times. The rearrangement uses TRBV28 and TRBJ2-7; TRBD2 aligns across 10 bases. The J segment lost 7 bases and the V segment lost 6 bases, leaving 18 bases of the junction unmatched. This CDR3 has 17 amino acids. Germline V gene lookup returns CDR1 MDHEN and CDR2 SYDVKM. CDR3 in DNA: TGTGCCAGCAGCTTTTTGGGGAGCGGGGGGGTTTACAGGGAGCAGTACTTC. Protein sequence: CASSFLGSGGVYREQYF.

Worth noting for this clonotype: A read error may explain this, as a much larger clone is one base away. V usage is TRBV11-3 and J usage is TRBJ2-3; D may be TRBD1 (6 bases). The CDR3 loop spans 16 amino acids. Germline V CDR1 and CDR2: SGHNT, YENEEA. The V end lost 1 base, the J end lost 7 bases, and 18 bases lay between the germline ends. CDR3 protein: CASSLASGLGTNTQYF. The CDR3 DNA sequence: TGTGCCAGCAGCTTAGCGTCGGGTTTGGGGACAAATACGCAGTATTTT.

This clonotype was seen more than once but under ten times. This rearrangement joins TRBV3-1 to TRBJ1-4, with D unclear. V was pared by 6 bases and J by 6 bases, with 14 bases between. CDR1 LGHDT and CDR2 YNNKEL come from the germline V gene (reference sequence). The CDR3 loop spans 14 amino acids. CDR3 in amino acids: CASREDGSHEKLFF. CDR3 nucleotide sequence: TGTGCCAGCAGGGAGGACGGAAGTCATGAAAAACTGTTTTTT.

V usage is TRBV6-6 and J usage is TRBJ2-7, with D perhaps matching TRBD1 (6 bases). The CDR3 loop spans 14 amino acids. V dropped 2 bases and J dropped 0 bases, with 8 bases sitting between them. Germline CDR1 reads MNHNY; CDR2 reads SVGAGI (reference sequence). Here the CDR3 DNA reads TGTGCCAGCAGTTACCCGGACAGCTCCTACGAGCAGTACTTC. This gives the protein CASSYPDSSYEQYF.

V is TRBV5-1 and J is TRBJ2-1; TRBD2 agrees at 13 bases. Looked up from germline, CDR1 is SGHRS and CDR2 is YFSETQ. With 5 bases clipped from V and 9 bases from J, the junction kept 8 bases outside the gene matches. CDR3 size: 15 residues. The chain's CDR3 is CASRPGLAGVVEQFF. DNA for the CDR3: TGCGCCAGCAGGCCCGGACTAGCGGGGGTAGTTGAGCAGTTCTTC.

A note on this clonotype: A much larger clone lies one base from this, so it may be a read error. The V and J genes are TRBV4-1 and TRBJ2-2, with 7 bases fitting TRBD2. This CDR3 comprises 16 residues. The V gene's germline CDR1 is MGHRA and CDR2 YSYEKL. The CDR3 coding sequence is TGCGCCAACAGCCAAGAGAGGACTAGAGGAACCGGGGAGCTGTTTTTT. It yields the protein CANSQERTRGTGELFF.

This clonotype was seen only a few times. The chain links TRBV5-1 to TRBJ2-6, with D perhaps TRBD1 (6 bases). CDR3 length: 15 amino acids. Germline V gives CDR1 SGHRS, CDR2 YFSETQ. Trimming removed 4 bases from V and 4 bases from J, with 12 bases in between. The CDR3 protein is CASSPGGQGANVLTF. The CDR3 DNA reads as TGCGCCAGCAGCCCGGGCGGACAGGGGGCCAACGTCCTGACTTTC.